This T cell receptor (beta chain) appears in the sequencing data of a study of T-cell memory formation after mild COVID-19. Each CDR3 protein is one row after TCRdb ran MiXCR on the 5' RACE reads. The sample yields 350,000 to 500,000 distinct CDR3 sequences, approximately 18% seen once. Germline V gene sequence: CDR1 MDHEN, CDR2 SYDVKM. The CDR3 runs to 14 residues. J gave up 8 bases and V 6 bases, and 7 bases lay outside the gene matches. The TCR comes from a young man who had mild COVID-19 (a few samples of this study predate the infection). Cell type and time point are not known. The V and J genes are TRBV28 and TRBJ1-6; TRBD1 matches 7 bases. Sequencing was performed on PBMCs or a T cell subset sorted from them (not recorded which). The chain's CDR3 is CASSPAQGHSPLHF. The CDR3 DNA reads TGTGCCAGCAGCCCAGCACAGGGGCATTCACCCCTCCACTTT.